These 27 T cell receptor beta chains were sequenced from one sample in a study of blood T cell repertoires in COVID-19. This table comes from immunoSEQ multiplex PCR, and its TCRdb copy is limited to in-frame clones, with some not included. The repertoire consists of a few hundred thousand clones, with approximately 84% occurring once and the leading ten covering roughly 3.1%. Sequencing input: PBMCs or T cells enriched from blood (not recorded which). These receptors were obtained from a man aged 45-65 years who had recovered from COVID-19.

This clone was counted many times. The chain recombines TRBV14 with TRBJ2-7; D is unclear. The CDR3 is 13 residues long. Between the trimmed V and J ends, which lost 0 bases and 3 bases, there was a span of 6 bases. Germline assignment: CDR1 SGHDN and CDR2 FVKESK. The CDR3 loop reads CASSQDLGYEQYF. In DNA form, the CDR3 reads TGTGCCAGCAGCCAAGATCTCGGCTACGAGCAGTACTTC.

The CDR3 reads CASSLVAGGGSEAFF. The CDR3 DNA reads TGTGCCAGCAGCTTGGTGGCAGGGGGAGGCTCTGAAGCTTTCTTT. The chain combines TRBV5-6 with TRBJ1-1, with 7 bases identical to TRBD1. CDR1 and CDR2 from the germline V gene are SGHDT and YYEEEE. There are 15 residues in the CDR3. V dropped 0 bases and J dropped 6; count of bases not matched to a gene: 8.

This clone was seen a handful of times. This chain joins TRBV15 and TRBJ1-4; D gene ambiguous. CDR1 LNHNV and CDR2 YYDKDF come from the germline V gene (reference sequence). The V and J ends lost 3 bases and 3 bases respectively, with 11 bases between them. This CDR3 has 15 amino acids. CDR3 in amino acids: CATSSKARANEKLFF. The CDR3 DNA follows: TGTGCCACCAGCAGTAAGGCCCGGGCTAATGAAAAACTGTTTTTT.

CDR3 region: CASSQVRSGTGVFAGELFF. CDR3 sequence (DNA): TGTGCCAGCAGCCAAGTGAGGTCCGGGACAGGGGTTTTCGCCGGGGAGCTGTTTTTT. The rearrangement joins TRBV3-1 (or the pseudogene TRBV3-2) to TRBJ2-2; 10 nucleotides match TRBD1. Germline lookup yields CDR1 LGHDT and CDR2 YNNKEL (reference sequence). Trimming cost V 1 base and J 6 bases; bases outside gene matches: 14. This CDR3 comprises 19 residues.

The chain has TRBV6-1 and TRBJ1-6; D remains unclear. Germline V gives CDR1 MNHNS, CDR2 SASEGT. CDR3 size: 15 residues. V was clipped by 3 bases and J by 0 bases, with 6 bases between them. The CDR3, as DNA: TGTGCCAGCAGTGAGGGGAGCTCCTATAATTCACCCCTCCACTTT. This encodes CASSEGSSYNSPLHF.

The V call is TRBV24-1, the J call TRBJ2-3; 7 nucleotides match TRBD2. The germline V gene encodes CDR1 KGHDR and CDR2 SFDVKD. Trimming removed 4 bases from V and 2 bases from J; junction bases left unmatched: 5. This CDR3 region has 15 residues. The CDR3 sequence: CATSDPAGDTDTQYF. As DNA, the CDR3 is TGTGCCACCAGTGACCCTGCGGGAGACACAGATACGCAGTATTTT.

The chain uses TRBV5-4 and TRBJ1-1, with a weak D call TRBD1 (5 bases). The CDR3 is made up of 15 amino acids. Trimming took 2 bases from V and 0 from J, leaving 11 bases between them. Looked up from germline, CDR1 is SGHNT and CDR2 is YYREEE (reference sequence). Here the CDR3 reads CASSFKTALNTEAFF. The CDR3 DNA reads TGTGCCAGCAGCTTTAAGACAGCTCTGAACACTGAAGCTTTCTTT.

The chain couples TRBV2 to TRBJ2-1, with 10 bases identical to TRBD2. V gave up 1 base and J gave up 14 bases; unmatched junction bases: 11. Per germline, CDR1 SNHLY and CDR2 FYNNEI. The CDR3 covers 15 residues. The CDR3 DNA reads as TGTGCCAGCAGTGAAGATAGCGGGGGGACGGGTAGAAAGTTCTTC. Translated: CASSEDSGGTGRKFF. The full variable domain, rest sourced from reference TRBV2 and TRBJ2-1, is EPEVTQTPSHQVTQMGQEVILRCVPISNHLYFYWYRQILGQKVEFLVSFYNNEISEKSEIFDDQFSVERPDGSNFTLKIRSTKLEDSAMYFCASSEDSGGTGRKFFGPGTRLTVL.

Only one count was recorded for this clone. Here the CDR3 reads CASSIQAGRMNTEAFF. Here the CDR3 DNA reads TGTGCCAGCAGCATTCAGGCAGGGAGGATGAACACTGAAGCTTTCTTT. The V and J genes are TRBV5-6 and TRBJ1-1; a possible D gene is TRBD1 (5 bases). The CDR3 covers 16 residues. V was cut by 4 bases and J by 0 bases, with 16 bases left in between. Germline-derived CDR1 and CDR2 are SGHDT and YYEEEE.

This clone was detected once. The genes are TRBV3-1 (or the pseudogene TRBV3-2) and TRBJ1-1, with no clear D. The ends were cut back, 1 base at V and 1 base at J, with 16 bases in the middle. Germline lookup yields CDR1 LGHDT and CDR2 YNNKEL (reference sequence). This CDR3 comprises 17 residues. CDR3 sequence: CASSQVRVMRENTEAFF. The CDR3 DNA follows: TGTGCCAGCAGCCAAGTTAGGGTTATGCGGGAGAACACTGAAGCTTTCTTT.

CDR3 loop: CASSSSLAGRYEQYF. The CDR3 coding sequence is TGTGCCAGCAGCTCGTCACTAGCGGGAAGGTACGAGCAGTACTTC. The gene calls are TRBV7-2 and TRBJ2-7; TRBD2 aligns across 10 bases. This CDR3 is built from 15 residues. Per germline, CDR1 SGHTA and CDR2 FQGNSA. J was trimmed by 4 bases and V by 4 bases; bases with no gene match: 7.

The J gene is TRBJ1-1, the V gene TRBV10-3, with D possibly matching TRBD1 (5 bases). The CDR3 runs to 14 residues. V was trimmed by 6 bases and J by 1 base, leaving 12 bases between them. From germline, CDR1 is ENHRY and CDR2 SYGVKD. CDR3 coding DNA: TGTGCCATCAGCCGTACCACAGGGAACACTGAAGCTTTCTTT. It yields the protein CAISRTTGNTEAFF.

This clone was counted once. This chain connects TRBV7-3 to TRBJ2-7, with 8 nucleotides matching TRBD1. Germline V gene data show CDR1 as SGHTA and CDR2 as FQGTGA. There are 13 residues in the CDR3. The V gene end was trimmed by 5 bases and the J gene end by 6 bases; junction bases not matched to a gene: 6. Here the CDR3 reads CASSRGQGREQYF. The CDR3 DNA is TGTGCCAGCAGCCGAGGACAGGGACGCGAGCAGTACTTC.

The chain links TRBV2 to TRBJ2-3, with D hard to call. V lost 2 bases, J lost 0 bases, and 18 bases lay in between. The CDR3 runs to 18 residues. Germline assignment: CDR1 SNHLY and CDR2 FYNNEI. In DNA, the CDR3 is TGTGCCAGCAGTGAAATCCCTAACAGATTAACTAGCACAGATACGCAGTATTTT. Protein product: CASSEIPNRLTSTDTQYF. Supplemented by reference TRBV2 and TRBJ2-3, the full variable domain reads EPEVTQTPSHQVTQMGQEVILRCVPISNHLYFYWYRQILGQKVEFLVSFYNNEISEKSEIFDDQFSVERPDGSNFTLKIRSTKLEDSAMYFCASSEIPNRLTSTDTQYFGPGTRLTVL.

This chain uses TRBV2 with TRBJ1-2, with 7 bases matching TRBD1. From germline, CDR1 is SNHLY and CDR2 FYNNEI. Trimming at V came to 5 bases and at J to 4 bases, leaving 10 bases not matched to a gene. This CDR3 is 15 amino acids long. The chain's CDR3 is CASSPETGLGYGYTF. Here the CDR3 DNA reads TGTGCCAGCAGTCCCGAGACAGGGTTGGGCTATGGCTACACCTTC.

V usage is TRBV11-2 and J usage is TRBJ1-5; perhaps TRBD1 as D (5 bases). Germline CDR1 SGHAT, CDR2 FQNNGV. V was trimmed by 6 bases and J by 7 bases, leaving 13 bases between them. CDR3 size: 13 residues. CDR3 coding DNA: TGTGCCAGCAGTCCTACCGGGGGACAGCCCCAGCATTTT. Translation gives CASSPTGGQPQHF.

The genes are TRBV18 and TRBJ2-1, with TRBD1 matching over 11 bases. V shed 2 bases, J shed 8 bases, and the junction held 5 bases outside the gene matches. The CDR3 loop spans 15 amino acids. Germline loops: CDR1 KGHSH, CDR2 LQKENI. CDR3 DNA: TGTGCCAGCTCACCAGTAGGACAGGGGGCCCATGAGCAGTTCTTC. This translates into CASSPVGQGAHEQFF.

CDR3 sequence: CASSPAGTGVYEQYF. The CDR3 nucleotides are TGTGCCAGCAGCCCGGCCGGGACAGGAGTATACGAGCAGTACTTC. The chain combines TRBV14 with TRBJ2-7; 8 nucleotides align to TRBD1. The V and J ends lost 4 bases and 4 bases, in that order; junction bases with no gene match: 9. The CDR3 spans 15 residues. Germline V CDR1 and CDR2: SGHDN, FVKESK.

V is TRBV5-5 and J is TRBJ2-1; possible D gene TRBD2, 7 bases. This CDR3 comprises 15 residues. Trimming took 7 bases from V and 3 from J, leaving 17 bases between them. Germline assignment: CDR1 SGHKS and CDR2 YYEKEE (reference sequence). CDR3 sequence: CASREQRGGYNEQFF. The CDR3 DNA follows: TGTGCCAGCCGCGAGCAGAGGGGGGGCTACAATGAGCAGTTCTTC.

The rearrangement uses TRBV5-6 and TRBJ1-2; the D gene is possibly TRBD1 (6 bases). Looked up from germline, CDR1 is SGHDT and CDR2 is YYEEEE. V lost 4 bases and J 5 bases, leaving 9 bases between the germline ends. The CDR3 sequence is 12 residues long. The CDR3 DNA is TGTGCCAGCAGCCTGGACAGATATGGCTACACCTTC. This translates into CASSLDRYGYTF.

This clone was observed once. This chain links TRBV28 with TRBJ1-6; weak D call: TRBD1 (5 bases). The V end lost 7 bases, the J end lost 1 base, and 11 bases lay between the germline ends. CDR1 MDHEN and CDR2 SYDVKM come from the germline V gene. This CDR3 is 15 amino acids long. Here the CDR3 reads CASTYGGSYNSPLHF. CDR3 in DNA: TGTGCCAGCACGTACGGGGGTTCCTATAATTCACCCCTCCACTTT.

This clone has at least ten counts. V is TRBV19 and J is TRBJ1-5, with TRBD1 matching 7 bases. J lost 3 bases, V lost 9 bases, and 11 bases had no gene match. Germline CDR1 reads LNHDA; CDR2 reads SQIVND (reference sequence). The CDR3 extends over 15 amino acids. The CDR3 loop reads CASRGTEHHNQPQHF. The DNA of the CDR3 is TGTGCCAGCAGGGGGACAGAGCATCACAATCAGCCCCAGCATTTT.

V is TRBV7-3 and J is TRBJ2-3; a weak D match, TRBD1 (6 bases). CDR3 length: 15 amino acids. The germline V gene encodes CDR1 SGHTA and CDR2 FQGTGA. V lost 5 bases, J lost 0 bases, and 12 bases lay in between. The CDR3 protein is CASSPGQLSTDTQYF. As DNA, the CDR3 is TGTGCCAGCAGCCCCGGACAGCTAAGCACAGATACGCAGTATTTT.

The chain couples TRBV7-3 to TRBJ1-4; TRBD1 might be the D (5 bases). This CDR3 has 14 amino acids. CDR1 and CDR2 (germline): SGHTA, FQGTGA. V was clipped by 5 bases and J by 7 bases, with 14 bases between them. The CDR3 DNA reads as TGTGCCAGCAGCCAAACCGGGGGAGGTGAAAAACTGTTTTTT. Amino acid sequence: CASSQTGGGEKLFF.

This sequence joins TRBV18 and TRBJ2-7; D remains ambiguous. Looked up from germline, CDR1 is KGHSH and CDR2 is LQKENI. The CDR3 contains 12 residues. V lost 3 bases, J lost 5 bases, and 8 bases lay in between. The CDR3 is CASSPNRDEQYF. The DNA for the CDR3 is TGTGCCAGCTCACCGAACCGGGACGAGCAGTACTTC.

The CDR3 nucleotides are TGTGCCAGCAGACCAAACAGGGGGCGGACCGGGGAGCTGTTTTTT. Amino acid sequence: CASRPNRGRTGELFF. V is TRBV13 and J is TRBJ2-2, with 9 positions matching TRBD1. This CDR3 comprises 15 residues. With 6 bases clipped from V and 5 bases from J, the junction kept 7 bases outside the gene matches. CDR1 is PRHDT and CDR2 is FYEKMQ in the germline V gene (reference sequence).

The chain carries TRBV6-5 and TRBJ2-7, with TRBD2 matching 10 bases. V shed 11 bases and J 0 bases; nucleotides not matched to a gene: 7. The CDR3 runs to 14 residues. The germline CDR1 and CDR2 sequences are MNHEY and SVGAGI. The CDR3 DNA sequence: TGTGCCGCACGCCGGACTAGCGGCTCCTACGAGCAGTACTTC. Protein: CAARRTSGSYEQYF.